The 8 T cell receptor beta chains given below trace back to one sample, sequenced in a study of OX40 agonist ivuxolimab in advanced cancers. This table comes from immunoSEQ multiplex PCR, and its TCRdb copy is limited to in-frame clones, with some not included. Of 30,000 or so clones detected, over 60% appear once; the ten largest clones hold roughly 14%. The source was CD4+ or CD8+ T cells sorted from blood, collected in a trial of the OX40 agonist ivuxolimab. The receptors were gathered from an adult with an advanced solid tumor such as melanoma, head and neck, liver or kidney cancer.

The genes are TRBV7-9 and TRBJ1-4; 10 bases line up with TRBD1. The CDR3 has 15 residues. With V trimmed by 1 base and J by 6 bases, 2 bases remained unmatched. The germline gives CDR1 SEHNR, CDR2 FQNEAQ (reference sequence). The CDR3 spells CASSLGTGGYEKLFF. CDR3 DNA: TGTGCCAGCAGCTTAGGGACAGGGGGATATGAAAAACTGTTTTTT. The full variable domain, completed using reference TRBV7-9 and TRBJ1-4, is DTGVSQNPRHKITKRGQNVTFRCDPISEHNRLYWYRQTLGQGPEFLTYFQNEAQLEKSRLLSDRFSAERPKGSFSTLEIQRTEQGDSAMYLCASSLGTGGYEKLFFGSGTQLSVL.

The rearrangement uses TRBV2 and TRBJ2-5; TRBD1 matches 8 bases. CDR3 length equals 15 residues. Germline loops: CDR1 SNHLY, CDR2 FYNNEI. Trimming took 1 base from V and 4 from J; bases not matched to a gene: 5. The DNA of the CDR3 is TGTGCCAGCAGTGAAGGGGAACAGGGGGGAGAGACCCAGTACTTC. This codes for CASSEGEQGGETQYF.

The chain employs TRBV5-1 and TRBJ1-3; D call uncertain. Trimming shortened V by 4 bases and J by 4 bases, and 6 bases separated the two germline ends. The CDR3 consists of 12 residues. Looked up from germline, CDR1 is SGHRS and CDR2 is YFSETQ. The CDR3 region is CASSPEGNTIYF. For the CDR3, the DNA is TGCGCCAGCAGCCCTGAAGGAAACACCATATATTTT.

The chain employs TRBV10-2 and TRBJ2-7; D not certain. Trimming removed 2 bases from V and 3 bases from J, with 2 bases in between. There are 11 residues in the CDR3. Per the germline V gene, CDR1 is WSHSY and CDR2 is SAAADI. CDR3 protein: CASSEDYEQYF. In DNA, the CDR3 is TGCGCCAGCAGTGAGGACTACGAGCAGTACTTC.

The V and J genes are TRBV4-1 and TRBJ1-2; TRBD1 is a possible D gene (5 bases). Germline V gene lookup returns CDR1 MGHRA and CDR2 YSYEKL. The V end was cut by 3 bases, the J end by 3 bases, with 14 bases between. The CDR3 has 15 residues. The CDR3 DNA is TGCGCCAGCAGCCACTACAGCGGGGCAGACTATGGCTACACCTTC. Its translation is CASSHYSGADYGYTF.

This clone was recorded a few times. The sample carries other DNA sequences with the same CDR3. The chain combines TRBV2 with TRBJ1-4, with D hard to call. Deletions cut 8 bases from V and 6 bases from J, with 7 bases between. Germline V CDR1 and CDR2: SNHLY, FYNNEI. The CDR3 runs to 11 residues. The CDR3 spells CASGQDEKLFF. The CDR3 DNA reads as TGTGCCAGCGGTCAGGATGAAAAACTGTTTTTT.

This clone is deemed medium-sized. The V call is TRBV7-9, the J call TRBJ2-7, with D tentatively TRBD1 (6 bases). The CDR3 spans 16 residues. The V and J ends lost 5 bases and 2 bases respectively, with 19 bases between them. Germline lookup yields CDR1 SEHNR and CDR2 FQNEAQ (reference sequence). The CDR3 region has the DNA TGTGCCAGCAGCGACAGACAGGTACTCACCCCCTACGAGCAGTACTTC. It specifies CASSDRQVLTPYEQYF. The complete variable domain, with remaining parts taken from reference TRBV7-9 and TRBJ2-7, reads DTGVSQNPRHKITKRGQNVTFRCDPISEHNRLYWYRQTLGQGPEFLTYFQNEAQLEKSRLLSDRFSAERPKGSFSTLEIQRTEQGDSAMYLCASSDRQVLTPYEQYFGPGTRLTVT.

The V and J genes are TRBV27 and TRBJ1-2, with D perhaps TRBD1 (6 bases). Trimming shortened V by 2 bases and J by 7 bases, and 17 bases separated the two germline ends. The CDR3 runs 15 residues. Germline values: CDR1 MNHEY, CDR2 SMNVEV (reference sequence). CDR3 residues: CASSLKFQGLSGYTF. CDR3 sequence (DNA): TGTGCCAGCAGTTTAAAATTTCAGGGGCTGTCTGGCTACACCTTC.